Presented here are 8 T cell receptor beta chains from one specimen sequenced in a study of T-cell reconstitution after alpha-beta-depleted transplantation in children. Preparation of the TCRbeta library involved a method that used unique molecular identifiers. TCRdb fed the PCR reads into MiXCR, producing one record per CDR3 protein. Of approximately 200,000 distinct CDR3 sequences in the sample, 14% to 15% were seen once. This specimen consisted of PBMCs from the stem cell graft donor, obtained from the stem cell graft. The receptors derive from a human donor who donated a stem cell graft to a child with acute lymphoblastic leukemia.

This clonotype was recorded many times. The chain joins TRBV5-1 to TRBJ1-2, with 8 bases matching TRBD1. The CDR3 runs 14 residues. CDR1 and CDR2 (germline): SGHRS, YFSETQ. Trimming removed 5 bases from V and 6 bases from J; junction bases left unmatched: 9. DNA for the CDR3: TGCGCCAGCAGTTTGACAGGGGCGGGCGATGGCTACACCTTC. Its translation: CASSLTGAGDGYTF.

The chain carries TRBV7-2 and TRBJ1-1; 9 nucleotides align to TRBD1. The ends lost 7 bases at V and 1 base at J; junction bases unmatched: 10. CDR1 is SGHTA and CDR2 is FQGNSA in the germline V gene. CDR3 length: 16 amino acids. CDR3 protein: CASTQGAGMGNTEAFF. CDR3 coding DNA: TGTGCCAGCACACAGGGGGCCGGAATGGGGAACACTGAAGCTTTCTTT.

The sample holds many counts of this clonotype. The chain carries TRBV18 and TRBJ2-1, with D tentatively TRBD1 (6 bases). Germline V gene lookup returns CDR1 KGHSH and CDR2 LQKENI. This CDR3 is 14 amino acids long. V lost 3 bases and J 7 bases, leaving 13 bases between the germline ends. The CDR3 reads CASSPPGAQNEQFF. DNA for the CDR3: TGTGCCAGCTCACCTCCAGGGGCCCAAAATGAGCAGTTCTTC.

Comment on this clonotype: A much bigger clone sits one base away, suggesting this may be a read error. The CDR3 end shows no conserved phenylalanine or tryptophan, and so a read error is likely. This chain links TRBV7-8 with TRBJ2-2; D is unclear. Trimming cost V 4 bases and J 5 bases, with 11 bases left between them. Germline-derived CDR1 and CDR2 are SGHVS and FQNEAQ. The CDR3 is 14 residues long. CDR3 in amino acids: CASSSPQGTGELFL. CDR3 coding DNA: TGTGCCAGCAGCTCTCCCCAAGGGACCGGGGAGCTGTTTTTG.

At least ten counts were recorded for this clonotype. This chain links TRBV10-2 with TRBJ1-3; D is undetermined. The germline V and J ends were trimmed by 0 bases and 4 bases, with 7 bases remaining between them. The germline gives CDR1 WSHSY, CDR2 SAAADI. This CDR3 contains 14 residues. CDR3 nucleotides: TGCGCCAGCAGTGAGTCAGTGGCCGGAAACACCATATATTTT. This sequence encodes CASSESVAGNTIYF.

The count of this clonotype is one. In this CDR3 the conserved last residue, phenylalanine or tryptophan, is missing, so a read error is likely. This chain connects TRBV5-1 to TRBJ2-2; possibly TRBD2 for D (5 bases). V was shortened by 2 bases and J by 1 base, with 12 bases between the two germline ends. The CDR3 has 16 residues. CDR1 and CDR2 (germline): SGHRS, YFSETQ. As DNA, the CDR3 is TGCGCCAGCAGCTTAAACGGAGGTTTGAACACCGGGGAGCTGTTTTCT. Translated, it gives CASSLNGGLNTGELFS.

In its sample, this clonotype was seen many times. V and J are TRBV15 and TRBJ2-1, with 8 bases identical to TRBD1. The V gene end was trimmed by 6 bases and the J gene end by 4 bases; junction bases not matched to a gene: 8. This CDR3 has 15 residues. Germline CDR1 reads LNHNV; CDR2 reads YYDKDF (reference sequence). The CDR3 nucleotides are TGTGCCACCAGACCTGGACAGGGCTTATACAATGAGCAGTTCTTC. Translation gives CATRPGQGLYNEQFF.

This clonotype was recorded a few times. The chain carries TRBV29-1 and TRBJ1-2; tentatively, D is TRBD1 (5 bases). Germline CDR1 is SQVTM and CDR2 is ANQGSEA. With 7 bases removed from V and 4 bases from J, the gap between germline ends came to 13 bases. CDR3 size: 12 residues. CDR3 nucleotides: TGCAGCGCCAACGGGGGAACCTATGGCTACACCTTC. Protein sequence: CSANGGTYGYTF.